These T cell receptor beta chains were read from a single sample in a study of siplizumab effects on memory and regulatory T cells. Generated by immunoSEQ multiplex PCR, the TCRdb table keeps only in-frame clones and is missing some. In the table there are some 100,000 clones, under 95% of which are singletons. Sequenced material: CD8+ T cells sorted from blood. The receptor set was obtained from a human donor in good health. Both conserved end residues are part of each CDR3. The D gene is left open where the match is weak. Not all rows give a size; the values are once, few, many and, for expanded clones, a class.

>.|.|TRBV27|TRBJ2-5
CASSLSGKQETQYF
TGTGCCAGCAGTTTATCGGGCAAGCAAGAGACCCAGTACTTC
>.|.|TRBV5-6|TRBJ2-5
CASSPEGRETQYF
TGTGCCAGCAGCCCCGAGGGTCGAGAGACCCAGTACTTC
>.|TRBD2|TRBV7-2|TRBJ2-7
CASSLGASGGLYEQYF
TGTGCCAGCAGCTTAGGTGCTAGCGGGGGGTTATACGAGCAGTACTTC
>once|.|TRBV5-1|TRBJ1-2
CASSLAGSGGYTF
TGCGCCAGCAGCTTGGCAGGGTCAGGGGGCTACACCTTC
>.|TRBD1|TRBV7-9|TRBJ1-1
CASSPGQGGTEAFF
TGTGCCAGCAGCCCGGGACAGGGTGGCACTGAAGCTTTCTTT
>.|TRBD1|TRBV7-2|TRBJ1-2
CASSWRTGNSDYGYTF
TGTGCCAGCAGCTGGAGGACAGGGAACTCCGACTATGGCTACACCTTC
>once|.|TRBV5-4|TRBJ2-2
CASSSPQAMNTGELFF
TGTGCCAGCAGCTCTCCCCAGGCTATGAACACCGGGGAGCTGTTTTTT
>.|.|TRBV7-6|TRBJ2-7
CASSYAGTTDEQYF
TGTGCCAGCAGCTACGCCGGGACAACCGACGAGCAGTACTTC
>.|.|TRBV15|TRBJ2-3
CATESDETGTVKDTQYF
TGTGCCACCGAATCAGATGAAACAGGGACCGTTAAGGATACGCAGTATTTT
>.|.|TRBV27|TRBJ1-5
CASSLYGYSNQPQHF
TGTGCCAGCAGTTTATATGGTTATAGCAATCAGCCCCAGCATTTT
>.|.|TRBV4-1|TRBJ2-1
CASSWTDNEQFF
TGCGCCAGCAGCTGGACCGACAATGAGCAGTTCTTC
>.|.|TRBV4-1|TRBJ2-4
CASSQPGDGAKNIQYF
TGCGCCAGCAGCCAACCGGGCGATGGGGCCAAAAACATTCAGTACTTC
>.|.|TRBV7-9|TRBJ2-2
CASSSLLVGGPTGTGELFF
TGTGCCAGCAGCTCACTCTTAGTGGGCGGACCTACGGGGACCGGGGAGCTGTTTTTT
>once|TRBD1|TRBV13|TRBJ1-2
CASSLGQGGDYGYTF
TGTGCCAGCAGCTTAGGACAGGGGGGGGACTATGGCTACACCTTC